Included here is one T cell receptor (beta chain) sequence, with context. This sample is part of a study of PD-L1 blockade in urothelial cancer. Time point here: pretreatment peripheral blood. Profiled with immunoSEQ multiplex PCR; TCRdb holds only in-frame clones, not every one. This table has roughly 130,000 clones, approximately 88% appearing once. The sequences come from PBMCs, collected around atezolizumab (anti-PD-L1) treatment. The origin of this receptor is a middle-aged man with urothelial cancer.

CDR3 residues: CASRADSNQPQHF. For the CDR3, the DNA is TGTGCCAGCAGGGCTGATAGCAATCAGCCCCAGCATTTT. The chain combines TRBV6-5 with TRBJ1-5; D is unresolved. Germline CDR1 reads MNHEY; CDR2 reads SVGAGI. The CDR3 spans 13 residues. Trimming removed 6 bases at V and 0 bases at J, with 6 bases between.